This TCR beta chain was identified during a study of blood T cell repertoires in COVID-19. The wider study: The United States, Italy and Spain were the sources of the acute and convalescent COVID-19 samples.

A Seattle source enrolled patients during active infection and followed them longitudinally. In the study's own analysis: For nucleated cells, counts were estimated from reference gene primer amplification. The protocol was immunoSEQ multiplex PCR, while the TCRdb copy is restricted to in-frame clones and leaves out a portion. Clone size and V and J calls were adopted from that table, with D and trimming inferred from the DNA. The sample consists of around 140,000 clones, less than 90% of them appearing once. This clone showed up just once. This sequence originates from a man aged 25 to 45 with COVID-19, enrolled during active disease. Material for sequencing was peripheral blood.

CDR3 DNA: TGCAGCGTACGGACAGGGGGGAGTCAGCCCCAGCATTTT. Protein sequence: CSVRTGGSQPQHF. V usage is TRBV29-1 and J usage is TRBJ1-5; 10 nucleotides line up with TRBD1. The V and J ends lost 6 bases and 6 bases, in that order; junction bases with no gene match: 5. Looked up from germline, CDR1 is SQVTM and CDR2 is ANQGSEA. The CDR3 is 13 amino acids. Full variable domain (missing parts from reference TRBV29-1 and TRBJ1-5): SAVISQKPSRDICQRGTSLTIQCQVDSQVTMMFWYRQQPGQSLTLIATANQGSEATYESGFVIDKFPISRPNLTFSTLTVSNMSPEDSSIYLCSVRTGGSQPQHFGDGTRLSIL.